Following are 29 T cell receptor beta chains from one sample sequenced in a study of cytomegalovirus exposure and HLA in healthy donors. The study ran its PCR with 60 Vbeta and 13 Jbeta primers. Only in-frame clones appear in the TCRdb table, and some are missing; sequencing was by immunoSEQ multiplex PCR. The table lists about 160,000 clones, roughly 70% of them singletons, with 2.5% to 3% in the top ten. The sequencing sample was made of PBMCs. These receptors all stem from a woman between 25 and 40 years old in good health and CMV-seronegative.

The rearrangement links TRBV4-1 to TRBJ2-1; 13 nucleotides line up with TRBD2. The germline CDR1 and CDR2 sequences are MGHRA and YSYEKL. The V and J ends lost 6 bases and 9 bases, in that order; junction bases with no gene match: 11. This CDR3 has 16 amino acids. DNA for the CDR3: TGCGCCAGCAGACCAGTAGGACTAGCGGGAGCGGGTGAGCAGTTCTTC. This translates into CASRPVGLAGAGEQFF.

The chain links TRBV10-3 to TRBJ2-1; D is perhaps TRBD2 (6 bases). CDR1 is ENHRY and CDR2 is SYGVKD in the germline V gene. Trimming pared 6 bases from V and 5 bases from J, leaving 17 bases between. The CDR3 sequence is 15 residues long. The CDR3 DNA is TGTGCCATCAGAGGGCGGGGAGGTAGTGACAATGAGCAGTTCTTC. The encoded protein is CAIRGRGGSDNEQFF.

This rearrangement joins TRBV25-1 to TRBJ2-1, with a weak D call TRBD1 (6 bases). CDR1 is MGHDK, CDR2 SYGVNS, per germline. This CDR3 spans 15 amino acids. Deletions cut 1 base from V and 3 bases from J, with 10 bases between. CDR3 region: CASSESQGFYNEQFF. CDR3 coding DNA: TGTGCCAGCAGTGAATCACAGGGATTCTACAATGAGCAGTTCTTC.

The V call is TRBV19, the J call TRBJ2-1; D possibly corresponds to TRBD2 (6 bases). This CDR3 spans 15 amino acids. Trimming cost V 2 bases and J 6 bases, with 14 bases left between them. Germline CDR1 and CDR2: LNHDA and SQIVND (reference sequence). DNA for the CDR3: TGTGCCAGTAGTATACGAGGCGGGGTATTCAATGAGCAGTTCTTC. Its protein product is CASSIRGGVFNEQFF. Using reference TRBV19 and TRBJ2-1 for the parts outside the CDR3, the full variable domain is DGGITQSPKYLFRKEGQNVTLSCEQNLNHDAMYWYRQDPGQGLRLIYYSQIVNDFQKGDIAEGYSVSREKKESFPLTVTSAQKNPTAFYLCASSIRGGVFNEQFFGPGTRLTVL.

This clone showed up just once. The gene calls are TRBV10-2 and TRBJ2-2; D is perhaps TRBD2 (7 bases). V was pared by 6 bases and J by 0 bases, with 14 bases between. Germline CDR1 is WSHSY and CDR2 is SAAADI. CDR3 length equals 16 residues. The DNA for the CDR3 is TGCGCCAGCAGAGGGGGGGTCTTCGCGAACACCGGGGAGCTGTTTTTT. It specifies CASRGGVFANTGELFF.

The chain recombines TRBV5-4 with TRBJ2-7; tentatively, D is TRBD1 (6 bases). With 4 bases removed from V and 6 bases from J, the gap between germline ends came to 20 bases. The CDR3 runs 15 residues. The germline V gene has CDR1 SGHNT and CDR2 YYREEE (reference sequence). Here the CDR3 reads CASSGPGTQIGEQYF. DNA for the CDR3: TGTGCCAGCAGCGGCCCCGGGACACAAATCGGCGAGCAGTACTTC.

This clone was found a few times. The chain has TRBV13 and TRBJ2-1; 7 bases are a match to TRBD1. The CDR3 is 12 residues long. The J segment lost 7 bases and the V segment lost 3 bases, leaving 0 bases of the junction unmatched. Per the germline V gene, CDR1 is PRHDT and CDR2 is FYEKMQ (reference sequence). CDR3 residues: CASSFRGNEQFF. The CDR3 DNA reads TGTGCCAGCAGCTTCAGGGGGAATGAGCAGTTCTTC.

CDR3 region: CASSSGFYGYTF. The CDR3 coding sequence is TGTGCCAGCAGTTCGGGGTTTTATGGCTACACCTTC. The rearrangement links TRBV6-6 to TRBJ1-2; unclear D gene. V lost 4 bases and J lost 5, with 8 bases in between. The CDR3 runs to 12 residues. The germline CDR1 and CDR2 sequences are MNHNY and SVGAGI (reference sequence).

The chain employs TRBV18 and TRBJ2-2; D not certain. CDR1 KGHSH and CDR2 LQKENI come from the germline V gene. Trimming shortened V by 4 bases and J by 1 base, and 7 bases separated the two germline ends. The CDR3 is 14 residues long. This chain's CDR3 is CASSQQLNTGELFF. The CDR3 DNA reads TGTGCCAGCTCACAACAGTTGAACACCGGGGAGCTGTTTTTT.

The rearrangement joins TRBV5-1 to TRBJ2-7; TRBD2 aligns across 13 bases. This CDR3 spans 15 amino acids. The germline gives CDR1 SGHRS, CDR2 YFSETQ. The ends lost 4 bases at V and 7 bases at J; junction bases unmatched: 8. The DNA for the CDR3 is TGCGCCAGCAGCCCCGGGACTAGCGGGACTTGGGAGCAGTACTTC. Its translation: CASSPGTSGTWEQYF.

The chain combines TRBV25-1 with TRBJ1-2, with D possibly TRBD1 on 5 matching bases. There are 13 residues in the CDR3. V was clipped by 2 bases and J by 4 bases, with 8 bases between them. Germline V CDR1 and CDR2: MGHDK, SYGVNS. In DNA, the CDR3 is TGTGCCAGCAGTGAACAGGGTCTCTATGGCTACACCTTC. Amino acids: CASSEQGLYGYTF.

This chain joins TRBV28 and TRBJ2-2, with D unclear. CDR3 length equals 14 residues. Germline V CDR1 and CDR2: MDHEN, SYDVKM. The germline V and J ends were trimmed by 5 bases and 6 bases, with 13 bases remaining between them. CDR3 sequence: CASSPFGRAGELFF. CDR3 sequence (DNA): TGTGCCAGCAGTCCGTTCGGTCGAGCCGGGGAGCTGTTTTTT.

V and J are TRBV6-5 and TRBJ1-4; D is perhaps TRBD1 (6 bases). The germline V and J ends were trimmed by 2 bases and 7 bases, with 14 bases remaining between them. Germline-derived CDR1 and CDR2 are MNHEY and SVGAGI. The CDR3 length is 15 residues. The CDR3: CASSYGGGAGEKLFF. Here the CDR3 DNA reads TGTGCCAGCAGTTACGGAGGGGGGGCCGGTGAAAAACTGTTTTTT.

There are a few counts of this clone. The gene calls are TRBV5-1 and TRBJ2-5; D possibly corresponds to TRBD1 (6 bases). Trimming took off 4 bases at V and 2 bases at J, with 18 bases between the two ends. Germline assignment: CDR1 SGHRS and CDR2 YFSETQ. The CDR3 extends over 16 amino acids. As DNA, the CDR3 is TGCGCCAGCAGCCCCAGGGGTTTTCTCCCGCAAGAGACCCAGTACTTC. It translates to CASSPRGFLPQETQYF.

Within the sample, this clone is medium-sized. The same CDR3 arises from other DNA sequences in this sample as well. The chain joins TRBV4-3 to TRBJ2-6; tentatively, D is TRBD2 (5 bases). This CDR3 has 16 amino acids. Per the germline V gene, CDR1 is LGHNA and CDR2 is YSLEER. V was trimmed by 0 bases and J by 0 bases, leaving 6 bases between them. In DNA form, the CDR3 reads TGCGCCAGCAGCCAAGATGGGAGCTCTGGGGCCAACGTCCTGACTTTC. It yields the protein CASSQDGSSGANVLTF.

The table lists this clone with a count of one. The V call is TRBV28, the J call TRBJ2-3; perhaps TRBD1 as D (7 bases). Germline V gene lookup returns CDR1 MDHEN and CDR2 SYDVKM. The ends were cut back, 3 bases at V and 4 bases at J, with 17 bases in the middle. The CDR3 runs 16 residues. The CDR3 spells CASSFFDREVADTQYF. The CDR3 nucleotides read TGTGCCAGCAGTTTCTTCGACAGGGAGGTAGCAGATACGCAGTATTTT.

The chain combines TRBV5-4 with TRBJ2-3; maybe TRBD2 (5 bases). Looked up from germline, CDR1 is SGHNT and CDR2 is YYREEE (reference sequence). The CDR3 runs to 15 residues. V was shortened by 7 bases and J by 6 bases, with 21 bases between the two germline ends. Here the CDR3 DNA reads TGTGCCAGCGGAGAGATATACTCGACGGGGGATACGCAGTATTTT. Encoded protein: CASGEIYSTGDTQYF.

The CDR3 DNA reads TGTGCCAGCAGCGATGACACTAGCAATCAGCCCCAGCATTTT. Its protein product is CASSDDTSNQPQHF. The chain combines TRBV9 with TRBJ1-5; D remains ambiguous. The CDR3 sequence is 14 residues long. Germline CDR1 and CDR2: SGDLS and YYNGEE. Trimming stripped 3 bases from V and 0 bases from J, with 7 bases between.

V gene TRBV28 combines with J gene TRBJ1-1; D is unclear. With 3 bases removed from V and 4 bases from J, the gap between germline ends came to 9 bases. Germline CDR1 is MDHEN and CDR2 is SYDVKM. CDR3 size: 13 residues. The CDR3 nucleotides are TGTGCCAGCAGTTTTACCGGGAGCACTGAAGCTTTCTTT. This translates into CASSFTGSTEAFF.

V gene TRBV5-6 combines with J gene TRBJ1-5; the D gene is possibly TRBD1 (5 bases). Germline values: CDR1 SGHDT, CDR2 YYEEEE. This CDR3 contains 13 residues. Trimming cost V 3 bases and J 4 bases, with 8 bases left between them. CDR3 coding DNA: TGTGCCAGCAGCTGGGGGGGGAATCAGCCCCAGCATTTT. The encoded protein is CASSWGGNQPQHF.

CDR3 loop: CASSLDSGQVYNEQFF. CDR3 DNA: TGTGCCAGCAGCTTAGACTCGGGACAGGTATACAATGAGCAGTTCTTC. V usage is TRBV7-2 and J usage is TRBJ2-1; 8 nucleotides align to TRBD1. J lost 4 bases, V lost 1 base, and 6 bases had no gene match. In germline, CDR1 is SGHTA, CDR2 FQGNSA. The CDR3 runs 16 residues. The entire variable domain, with the rest obtained from reference TRBV7-2 and TRBJ2-1, is as follows: GAGVSQSPSNKVTEKGKDVELRCDPISGHTALYWYRQSLGQGLEFLIYFQGNSAPDKSGLPSDRFSAERTGGSVSTLTIQRTQQEDSAVYLCASSLDSGQVYNEQFFGPGTRLTVL.

This clone was observed a single time. The CDR3 DNA sequence: TGTGCCAGCGGGAGCACCTACTCTGGAAACACCATATATTTT. It yields the protein CASGSTYSGNTIYF. The V call is TRBV27, the J call TRBJ1-3; no clear D gene. In germline, CDR1 is MNHEY, CDR2 SMNVEV (reference sequence). The V and J ends lost 8 bases and 0 bases respectively, with 11 bases between them. The CDR3 is 14 amino acids.

This clone was found once. The chain is built from TRBV5-1 and TRBJ1-1; TRBD1 agrees at 9 bases. The CDR3 has 15 amino acids. Germline V gene sequence: CDR1 SGHRS, CDR2 YFSETQ. V was pared by 4 bases and J by 1 base, with 5 bases of the junction left unmatched. CDR3 sequence reads: CASSAPTGGNTEAFF. The CDR3, as DNA: TGCGCCAGCAGCGCACCGACAGGGGGGAACACTGAAGCTTTCTTT. The full variable domain, its missing parts supplied by reference TRBV5-1 and TRBJ1-1, is KAGVTQTPRYLIKTRGQQVTLSCSPISGHRSVSWYQQTPGQGLQFLFEYFSETQRNKGNFPGRFSGRQFSNSRSEMNVSTLELGDSALYLCASSAPTGGNTEAFFGQGTRLTVV.

The rearrangement links TRBV13 to TRBJ1-5; a weak D match, TRBD1 (5 bases). Trimming removed 0 bases from V and 4 bases from J, with 10 bases in between. The CDR3 loop spans 15 amino acids. Looked up from germline, CDR1 is PRHDT and CDR2 is FYEKMQ (reference sequence). As DNA, the CDR3 is TGTGCCAGCAGCTTAGGCCCCGGACAAAATCAGCCCCAGCATTTT. Protein product: CASSLGPGQNQPQHF.

This clone was recorded a few times. The V gene is TRBV4-2, the J gene TRBJ2-5, with 7 nucleotides matching TRBD1. Per germline, CDR1 LGHNA and CDR2 YNFKEQ. The CDR3 has 16 amino acids. V dropped 0 bases and J dropped 6; count of bases not matched to a gene: 10. The CDR3 sequence: CASSQEGLGGAQTQYF. In nucleotides, the CDR3 is TGTGCCAGCAGCCAAGAAGGTTTAGGGGGCGCACAGACCCAGTACTTC.

V usage is TRBV27 and J usage is TRBJ2-3; a weak D match, TRBD2 (5 bases). Between the trimmed V and J ends, which lost 5 bases and 0 bases, there was a span of 6 bases. Germline V gene data show CDR1 as MNHEY and CDR2 as SMNVEV (reference sequence). The CDR3 covers 13 residues. CDR3 region: CASSRTSTDTQYF. CDR3 coding DNA: TGTGCCAGCAGTAGGACTAGCACAGATACGCAGTATTTT.

Points on this clone: Additional DNA sequences in this sample encode the identical CDR3. The chain joins TRBV4-3 to TRBJ1-5, with a weak D call TRBD1 (5 bases). From germline, CDR1 is LGHNA and CDR2 YSLEER. V lost 1 base and J 7 bases, leaving 11 bases between the germline ends. CDR3 length: 14 residues. This chain's CDR3 is CASSQGRGGQPQHF. Here the CDR3 DNA reads TGCGCCAGCAGCCAAGGGAGGGGTGGGCAGCCCCAGCATTTT.

The chain has TRBV7-9 and TRBJ1-1, with a tentative D call TRBD1 (5 bases). This CDR3 has 11 amino acids. Trimming removed 5 bases at V and 11 bases at J, with 12 bases between. Germline V gives CDR1 SEHNR, CDR2 FQNEAQ (reference sequence). The CDR3 here is CASSATAEAFF. The CDR3 region has the DNA TGTGCCAGCAGCGCGACAGCAGAGGCTTTCTTT. The variable domain in full, with the rest retrieved from reference TRBV7-9 and TRBJ1-1, is DTGVSQNPRHKITKRGQNVTFRCDPISEHNRLYWYRQTLGQGPEFLTYFQNEAQLEKSRLLSDRFSAERPKGSFSTLEIQRTEQGDSAMYLCASSATAEAFFGQGTRLTVV.

The chain joins TRBV7-9 to TRBJ1-2; 9 nucleotides match TRBD1. The CDR3 runs to 16 residues. CDR1 and CDR2 (germline): SEHNR, FQNEAQ (reference sequence). With V trimmed by 10 bases and J by 2 bases, 14 bases remained unmatched. CDR3 sequence (DNA): TGTGCCACCAACTGGACAGGGGCCGCGTTAAACTATGGCTACACCTTC. Its protein product is CATNWTGAALNYGYTF.